Given below is one TCR beta chain in context. CDR1 SNHLY and CDR2 FYNNEI come from the germline V gene. There are 11 residues in the CDR3. The V end was cut by 6 bases, the J end by 5 bases, with 4 bases between. This sample is drawn from a study of CD8 T cells in ankylosing spondylitis. TCRdb reprocessed the 5' RACE reads with MiXCR, giving one entry per CDR3 protein. The table shows roughly 40,000 distinct CDR3 sequences, with roughly 9.6% occurring only once. The chain has TRBV2 and TRBJ2-2, with unresolved D. The clonotype comes from a male donor with ankylosing spondylitis or in good health (not recorded which). Sequencing was carried out using blood, either unsorted or a sorted T cell fraction (not recorded which). The CDR3 protein is CASRGTGELFF. The CDR3 nucleotides are TGTGCCAGCAGGGGGACCGGGGAGCTGTTTTTT.